A selection of T cell receptor beta chains follows, all from one sample in a study of blood T cell repertoires in COVID-19. Produced via immunoSEQ multiplex PCR; TCRdb's table is partial and in-frame only. There are about 86,000 clones in the sample; around 80% occur only once, and approximately 1.3% lies in the top ten. Input material: peripheral blood. Source of these receptors: an elderly woman with acute or convalescent COVID-19. CDR3s include the opening cysteine and the closing phenylalanine or tryptophan. D genes are given only for firm matches. Clone size, where shown, is once, few, many, or a class for clones that have expanded.

V gene,clone size,J gene,D gene,CDR3 protein,CDR3 DNA
TRBV4-2,NA,TRBJ1-3,NA,CASSPPRAGNTIYF,TGTGCCAGCAGCCCCCCACGCGCGGGGAACACCATATATTTT
TRBV15,few,TRBJ2-4,TRBD1,CATSPGGPAKNIQYF,TGTGCCACCAGCCCAGGGGGCCCAGCCAAAAACATTCAGTACTTC
TRBV2,NA,TRBJ2-3,NA,CASRREIAYITDTQYF,TGTGCCAGCCGTCGTGAGATCGCTTATATCACAGATACGCAGTATTTT
TRBV7-8,NA,TRBJ1-2,TRBD1,CASSSDRAYGYTF,TGTGCCAGCAGTTCTGACAGGGCCTATGGCTACACCTTC
TRBV5-1,NA,TRBJ2-1,TRBD1,CASSLGAGTGTNEQFF,TGCGCCAGCAGCTTGGGCGCCGGGACAGGGACCAATGAGCAGTTCTTC
TRBV27,few,TRBJ2-7,NA,CASSHGGSSYEQYF,TGTGCCAGCAGTCATGGGGGGAGCTCCTACGAGCAGTACTTC
TRBV7-2,NA,TRBJ1-1,TRBD1,CASSLWGQGGEAFF,TGTGCCAGCAGCTTATGGGGACAGGGAGGGGAAGCTTTCTTT
TRBV5-1,NA,TRBJ1-6,TRBD1,CASSADEGAVGSPLHF,TGCGCCAGCAGCGCGGATGAGGGGGCGGTAGGTTCACCCCTCCACTTT
TRBV11-3,NA,TRBJ2-7,NA,CASSPATAPYEQYF,TGTGCCAGCAGCCCAGCGACGGCCCCATACGAGCAGTACTTC
TRBV3-1/TRBV3-2,NA,TRBJ2-5,TRBD2,CASSGLAGGIETQYF,TGTGCCAGCAGCGGGCTAGCGGGGGGGATCGAGACCCAGTACTTC
TRBV2,NA,TRBJ1-5,NA,CASSPLPNEGNQPQHF,TGTGCCAGCAGTCCCCTTCCTAACGAGGGCAATCAGCCCCAGCATTTT
TRBV19,NA,TRBJ2-2,TRBD2,CASSFRWASGNSTGELFF,TGTGCCAGTAGTTTCCGATGGGCTAGCGGGAACTCCACCGGGGAGCTGTTTTTT
TRBV5-4,once,TRBJ2-1,TRBD2,CASSLAGGRNEQFF,TGTGCCAGCAGCTTGGCGGGGGGACGGAATGAGCAGTTCTTC
TRBV19,NA,TRBJ2-3,TRBD1,CASSPQGVDTQYF,TGTGCCAGTAGCCCGCAGGGGGTGGATACGCAGTATTTT
TRBV19,NA,TRBJ1-5,NA,CASSTPFRDTSNQPQHF,TGTGCCAGTAGTACTCCGTTTAGGGACACTAGCAATCAGCCCCAGCATTTT
TRBV6-6,NA,TRBJ1-1,NA,CASRYPGDTEAFF,TGTGCCAGCAGATATCCAGGGGACACTGAAGCTTTCTTT
TRBV7-2,NA,TRBJ2-2,TRBD2,CASSLDGGRNTGELFF,TGTGCCAGCAGCTTAGACGGGGGGAGGAACACCGGGGAGCTGTTTTTT
TRBV19,NA,TRBJ2-7,TRBD2,CASRKGLAGGYEQYF,TGTGCCAGTAGGAAGGGACTAGCGGGGGGCTACGAGCAGTACTTC
TRBV18,NA,TRBJ2-7,NA,CASSPPTAAYEQYF,TGTGCCAGCTCACCACCGACAGCCGCCTACGAGCAGTACTTC
TRBV5-1,few,TRBJ2-2,NA,CASSLSLGTGELFF,TGCGCCAGCAGCCTCTCTCTCGGGACCGGGGAGCTGTTTTTT
TRBV7-9,NA,TRBJ1-2,NA,CASSFLTETYGYTF,TGTGCCAGCAGCTTTTTGACAGAAACCTATGGCTACACCTTC
TRBV19,NA,TRBJ1-1,NA,CASSMSGANTEAFF,TGTGCCAGTAGTATGTCAGGGGCGAACACTGAAGCTTTCTTT
TRBV5-1,NA,TRBJ2-1,NA,CASNPSGPYNEQFF,TGCGCCAGCAATCCCAGCGGGCCTTACAATGAGCAGTTCTTC
TRBV6-5,NA,TRBJ2-1,TRBD2,CASSYYLAGENEQFF,TGTGCCAGCAGTTACTACCTAGCGGGGGAGAATGAGCAGTTCTTC